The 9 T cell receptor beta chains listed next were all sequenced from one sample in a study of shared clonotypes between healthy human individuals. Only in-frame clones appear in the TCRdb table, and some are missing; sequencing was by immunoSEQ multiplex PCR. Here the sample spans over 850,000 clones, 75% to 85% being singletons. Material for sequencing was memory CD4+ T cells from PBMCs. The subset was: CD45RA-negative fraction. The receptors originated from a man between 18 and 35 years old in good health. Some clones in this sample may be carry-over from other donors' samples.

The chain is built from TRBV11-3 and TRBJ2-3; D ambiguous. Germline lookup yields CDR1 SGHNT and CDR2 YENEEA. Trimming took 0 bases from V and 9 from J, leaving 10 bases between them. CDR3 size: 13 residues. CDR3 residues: CASSLDGVGTQYF. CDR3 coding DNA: TGTGCCAGCAGCTTAGATGGGGTCGGCACGCAGTATTTT.

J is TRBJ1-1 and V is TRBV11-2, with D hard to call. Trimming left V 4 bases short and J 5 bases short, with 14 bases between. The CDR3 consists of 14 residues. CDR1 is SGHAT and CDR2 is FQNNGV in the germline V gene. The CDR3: CASSSRVQRTEAFF. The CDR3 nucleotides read TGTGCCAGCAGCTCTCGGGTCCAACGGACTGAAGCTTTCTTT. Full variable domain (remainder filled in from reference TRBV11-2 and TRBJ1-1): EAGVAQSPRYKIIEKRQSVAFWCNPISGHATLYWYQQILGQGPKLLIQFQNNGVVDDSQLPKDRFSAERLKGVDSTLKIQPAKLEDSAVYLCASSSRVQRTEAFFGQGTRLTVV.

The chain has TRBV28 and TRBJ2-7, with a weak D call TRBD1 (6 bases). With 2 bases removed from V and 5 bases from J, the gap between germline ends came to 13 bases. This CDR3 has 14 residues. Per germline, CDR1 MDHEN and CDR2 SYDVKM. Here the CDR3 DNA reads TGTGCCAGCAGTTTAGACACAGGGAACAACGAGCAGTACTTC. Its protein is CASSLDTGNNEQYF.

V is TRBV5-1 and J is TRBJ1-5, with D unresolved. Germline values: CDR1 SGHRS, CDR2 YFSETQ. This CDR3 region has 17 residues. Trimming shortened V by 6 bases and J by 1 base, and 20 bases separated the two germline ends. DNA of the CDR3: TGCGCCAGCACCGAGCCCCTCGGGTTGGTAAGCAATCAGCCCCAGCATTTT. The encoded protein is CASTEPLGLVSNQPQHF.

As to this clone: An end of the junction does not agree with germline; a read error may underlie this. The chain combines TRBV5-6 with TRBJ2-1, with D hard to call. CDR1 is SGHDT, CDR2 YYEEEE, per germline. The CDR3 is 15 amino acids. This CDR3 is CASSATPQLPNEQLF. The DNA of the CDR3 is TGTGCCAGCAGCGCGACTCCCCAGCTTCCCAATGAGCAGCTCTTC.

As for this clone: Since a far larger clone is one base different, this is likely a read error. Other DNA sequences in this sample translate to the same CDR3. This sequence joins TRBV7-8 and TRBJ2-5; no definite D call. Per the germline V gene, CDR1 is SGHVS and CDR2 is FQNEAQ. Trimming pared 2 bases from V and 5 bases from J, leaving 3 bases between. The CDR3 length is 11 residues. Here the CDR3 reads CASSLQETQYF. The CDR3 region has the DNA TGTGCCAGCAGCTTACAGGAGACCCAGTACTTC. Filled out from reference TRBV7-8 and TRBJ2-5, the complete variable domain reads GAGVSQSPRYKVAKRGQDVALRCDPISGHVSLFWYQQALGQGPEFLTYFQNEAQLDKSGLPSDRFFAERPEGSVSTLKIQRTQQEDSAVYLCASSLQETQYFGPGTRLLVL.

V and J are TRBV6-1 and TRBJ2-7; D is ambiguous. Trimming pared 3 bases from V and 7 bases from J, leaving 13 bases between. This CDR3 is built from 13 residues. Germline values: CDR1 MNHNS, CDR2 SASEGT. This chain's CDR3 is CASSDMGSTEQYF. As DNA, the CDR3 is TGTGCCAGCAGTGACATGGGAAGTACAGAGCAGTACTTC.

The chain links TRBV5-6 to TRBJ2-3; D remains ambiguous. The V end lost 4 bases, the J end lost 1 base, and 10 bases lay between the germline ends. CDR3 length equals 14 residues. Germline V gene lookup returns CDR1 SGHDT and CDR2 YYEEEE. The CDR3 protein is CASSRNGGTDTQYF. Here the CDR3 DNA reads TGTGCCAGCAGCCGGAATGGGGGCACAGATACGCAGTATTTT.

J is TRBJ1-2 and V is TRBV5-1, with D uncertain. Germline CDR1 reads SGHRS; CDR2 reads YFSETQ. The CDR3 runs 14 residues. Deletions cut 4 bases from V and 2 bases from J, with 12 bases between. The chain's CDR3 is CASSPPDGNYGYTF. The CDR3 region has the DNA TGCGCCAGCAGCCCTCCGGACGGGAACTATGGCTACACCTTC.